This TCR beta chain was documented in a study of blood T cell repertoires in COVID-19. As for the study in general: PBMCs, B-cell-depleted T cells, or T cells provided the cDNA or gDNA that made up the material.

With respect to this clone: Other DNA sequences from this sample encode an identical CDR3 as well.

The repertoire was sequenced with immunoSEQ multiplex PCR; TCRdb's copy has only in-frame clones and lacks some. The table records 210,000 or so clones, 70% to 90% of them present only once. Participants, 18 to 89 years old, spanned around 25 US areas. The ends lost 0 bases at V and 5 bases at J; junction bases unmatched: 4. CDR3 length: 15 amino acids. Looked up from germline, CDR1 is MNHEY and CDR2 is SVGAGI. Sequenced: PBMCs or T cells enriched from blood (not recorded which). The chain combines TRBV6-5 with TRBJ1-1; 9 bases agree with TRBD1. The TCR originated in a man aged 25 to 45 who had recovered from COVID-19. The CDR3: CASSYSGQGGTEAFF. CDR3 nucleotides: TGTGCCAGCAGTTACTCGGGACAGGGAGGAACTGAAGCTTTCTTT.